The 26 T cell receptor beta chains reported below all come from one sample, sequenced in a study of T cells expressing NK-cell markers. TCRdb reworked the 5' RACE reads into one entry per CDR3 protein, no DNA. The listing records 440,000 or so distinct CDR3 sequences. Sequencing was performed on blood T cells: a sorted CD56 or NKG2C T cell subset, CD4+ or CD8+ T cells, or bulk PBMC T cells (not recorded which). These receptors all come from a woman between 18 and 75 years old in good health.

CDR3 protein: CSARGTGGDEQYF. V usage is TRBV20-1 and J usage is TRBJ2-7; the D call of TRBD1 rests on TCRdb alone, since no DNA is present to check it. Germline-derived CDR1 and CDR2 are DFQATT and SNEGSKA (reference sequence). The CDR3 spans 13 residues.

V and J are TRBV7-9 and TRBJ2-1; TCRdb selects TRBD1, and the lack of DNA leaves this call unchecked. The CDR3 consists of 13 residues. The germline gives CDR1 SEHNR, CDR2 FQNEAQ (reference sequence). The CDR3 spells CASSPQGGNEQFF. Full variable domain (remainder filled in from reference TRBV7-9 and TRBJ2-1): DTGVSQNPRHKITKRGQNVTFRCDPISEHNRLYWYRQTLGQGPEFLTYFQNEAQLEKSRLLSDRFSAERPKGSFSTLEIQRTEQGDSAMYLCASSPQGGNEQFFGPGTRLTVL.

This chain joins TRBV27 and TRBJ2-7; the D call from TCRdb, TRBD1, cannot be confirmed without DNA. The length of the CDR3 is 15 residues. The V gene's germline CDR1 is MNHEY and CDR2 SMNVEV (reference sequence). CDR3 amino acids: CASTPHPGRTYEQYF.

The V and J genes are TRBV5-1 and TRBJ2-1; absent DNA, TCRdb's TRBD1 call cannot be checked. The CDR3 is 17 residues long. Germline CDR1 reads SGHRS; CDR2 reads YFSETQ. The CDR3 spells CASSLGSGPGSYNEQFF.

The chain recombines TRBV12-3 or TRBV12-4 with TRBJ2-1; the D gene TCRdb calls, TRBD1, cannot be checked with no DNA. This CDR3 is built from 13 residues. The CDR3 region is CASRGQGSDEQFF.

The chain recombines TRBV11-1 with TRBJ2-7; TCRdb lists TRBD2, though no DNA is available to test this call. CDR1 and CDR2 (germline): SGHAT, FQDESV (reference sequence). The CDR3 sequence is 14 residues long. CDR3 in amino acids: CASSFGTPGGEQYF.

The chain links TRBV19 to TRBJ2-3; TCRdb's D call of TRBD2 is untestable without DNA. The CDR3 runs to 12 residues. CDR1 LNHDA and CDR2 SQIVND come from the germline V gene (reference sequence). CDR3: CAIGRAGDTQYF.

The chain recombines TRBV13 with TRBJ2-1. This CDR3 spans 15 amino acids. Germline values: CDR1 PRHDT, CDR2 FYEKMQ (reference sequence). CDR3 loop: CASSSRQSSYNEQFF. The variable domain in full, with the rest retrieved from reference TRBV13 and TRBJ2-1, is AAGVIQSPRHLIKEKRETATLKCYPIPRHDTVYWYQQGPGQDPQFLISFYEKMQSDKGSIPDRFSAQQFSDYHSELNMSSLELGDSALYFCASSSRQSSYNEQFFGPGTRLTVL.

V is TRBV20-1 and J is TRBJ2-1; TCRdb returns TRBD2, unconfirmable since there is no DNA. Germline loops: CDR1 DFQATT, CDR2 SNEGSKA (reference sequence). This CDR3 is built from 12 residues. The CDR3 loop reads CSVWGRGGEQFF.

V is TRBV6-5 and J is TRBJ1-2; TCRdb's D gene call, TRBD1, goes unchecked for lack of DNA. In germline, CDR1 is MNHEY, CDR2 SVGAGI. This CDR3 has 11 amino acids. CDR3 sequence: CASSTGGGYTF.

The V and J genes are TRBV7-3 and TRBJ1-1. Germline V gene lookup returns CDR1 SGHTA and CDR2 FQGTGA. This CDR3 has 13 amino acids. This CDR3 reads CASSLTGQTEAFF.

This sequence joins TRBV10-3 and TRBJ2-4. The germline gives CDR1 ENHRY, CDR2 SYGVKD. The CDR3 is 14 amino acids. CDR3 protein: CAISEGLAENIQYF.

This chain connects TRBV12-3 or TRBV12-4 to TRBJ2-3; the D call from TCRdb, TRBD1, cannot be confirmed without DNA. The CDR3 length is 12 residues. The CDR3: CASTAARDTQYF.

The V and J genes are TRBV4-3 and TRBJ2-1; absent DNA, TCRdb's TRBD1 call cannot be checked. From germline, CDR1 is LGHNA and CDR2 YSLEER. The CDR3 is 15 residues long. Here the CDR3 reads CASSQEGGWNNEQFF.

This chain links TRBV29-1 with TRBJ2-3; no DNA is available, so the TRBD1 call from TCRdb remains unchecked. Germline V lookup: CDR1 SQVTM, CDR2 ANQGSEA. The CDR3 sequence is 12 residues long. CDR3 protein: CSVAKGFDTQYF.

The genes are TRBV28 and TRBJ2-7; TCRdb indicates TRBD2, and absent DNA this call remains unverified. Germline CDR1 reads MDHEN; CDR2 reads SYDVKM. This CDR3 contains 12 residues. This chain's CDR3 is CASSFRLAEQYF.

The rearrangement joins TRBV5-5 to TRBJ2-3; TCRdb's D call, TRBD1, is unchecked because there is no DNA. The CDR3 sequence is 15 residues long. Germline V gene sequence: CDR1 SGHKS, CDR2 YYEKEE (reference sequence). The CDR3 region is CASSSTGPSTDTQYF.

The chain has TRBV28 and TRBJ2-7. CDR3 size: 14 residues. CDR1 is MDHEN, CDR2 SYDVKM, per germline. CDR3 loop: CASSFKTAPTEQYF.

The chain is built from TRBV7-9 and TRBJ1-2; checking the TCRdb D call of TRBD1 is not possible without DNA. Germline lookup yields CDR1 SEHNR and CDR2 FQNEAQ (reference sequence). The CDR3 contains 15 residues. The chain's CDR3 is CASSSGPPLNYGYTF.

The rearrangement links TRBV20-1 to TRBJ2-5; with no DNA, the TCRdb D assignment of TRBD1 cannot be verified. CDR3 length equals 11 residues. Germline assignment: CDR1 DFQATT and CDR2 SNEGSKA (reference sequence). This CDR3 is CSVRGVETQYF.

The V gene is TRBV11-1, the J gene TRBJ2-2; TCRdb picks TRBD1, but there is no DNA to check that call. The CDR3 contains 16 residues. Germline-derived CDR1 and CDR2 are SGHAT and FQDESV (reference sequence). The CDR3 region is CASSLARGTSPGELFF.

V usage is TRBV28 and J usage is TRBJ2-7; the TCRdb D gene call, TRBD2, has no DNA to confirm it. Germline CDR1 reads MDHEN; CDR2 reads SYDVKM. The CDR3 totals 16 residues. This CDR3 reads CASSPPQFSHSYEQYF. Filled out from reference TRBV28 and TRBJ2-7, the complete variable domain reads DVKVTQSSRYLVKRTGEKVFLECVQDMDHENMFWYRQDPGLGLRLIYFSYDVKMKEKGDIPEGYSVSREKKERFSLILESASTNQTSMYLCASSPPQFSHSYEQYFGPGTRLTVT.

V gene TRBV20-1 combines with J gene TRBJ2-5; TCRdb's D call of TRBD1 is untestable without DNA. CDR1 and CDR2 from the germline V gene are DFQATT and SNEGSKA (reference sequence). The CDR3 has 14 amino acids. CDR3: CSASGRYSQETQYF.

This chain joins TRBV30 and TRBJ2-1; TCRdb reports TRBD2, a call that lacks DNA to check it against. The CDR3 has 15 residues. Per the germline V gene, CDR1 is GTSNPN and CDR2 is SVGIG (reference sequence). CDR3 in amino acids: CAWSSTSGPYNEQFF.

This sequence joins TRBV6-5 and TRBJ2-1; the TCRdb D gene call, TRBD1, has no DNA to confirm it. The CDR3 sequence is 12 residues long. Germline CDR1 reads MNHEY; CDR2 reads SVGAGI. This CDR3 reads CASSYGGNEQFF.

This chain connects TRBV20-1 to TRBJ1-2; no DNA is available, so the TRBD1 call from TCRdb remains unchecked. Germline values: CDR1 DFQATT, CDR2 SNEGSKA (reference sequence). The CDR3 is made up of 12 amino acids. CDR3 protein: CSAPGTGYGYTF.